This TCR beta chain is drawn from a study of early T cells in non-severe SARS-CoV-2 infection. The CDR3 sequence is 15 residues long. Trimming took off 8 bases at V and 2 bases at J, with 15 bases between the two ends. The germline gives CDR1 MNHEY, CDR2 SVGEGT. Individual cDNA molecules received unique molecular identifiers during library preparation. One entry per CDR3 protein, called by TCRdb with MiXCR from the 5' RACE reads. Of about 92,000 distinct CDR3 sequences listed, roughly 15% were seen once; the top ten hold roughly 1.2%. With regard to this clonotype: A much larger clonotype is one base distant, so this may be a read error.

The gene calls are TRBV6-2 or TRBV6-3 and TRBJ2-2; no reliable D call. The receptor's source is an adult who was a healthcare worker with PCR-confirmed SARS-CoV-2 infection or an uninfected control (not recorded which). Material for sequencing was whole blood. This CDR3 reads CASGIRKTNTGELFF. DNA for the CDR3: TGTGCCAGCGGGATAAGGAAAACAAACACCGGGGAGCTGTTTTTT.